Each of the 9 T cell receptor beta chains below was sequenced from the same sample in a study of T cell clones after liver transplantation. Assay used: immunoSEQ multiplex PCR; TCRdb lists only in-frame clones, some missing. The table lists over 70,000 clones, over 70% of them singletons. The material was CD4+ T cells from blood, obtained 12 months after liver transplant. Receptors originate from a human patient who received a liver transplant. The T cells may partly be graft donor cells.

The V gene is TRBV19, the J gene TRBJ2-5; perhaps TRBD1 as D (6 bases). Looked up from germline, CDR1 is LNHDA and CDR2 is SQIVND (reference sequence). The CDR3 runs to 13 residues. Trimming left V 9 bases short and J 1 base short, with 12 bases between. The CDR3 coding sequence is TGTGCCAGCAAAAAGACAGGCCAAGAGACCCAGTACTTC. Residues: CASKKTGQETQYF.

This clone has just one count. This rearrangement joins TRBV11-2 to TRBJ1-2; 10 bases align to TRBD1. Germline trimming cut 5 bases from V and 5 bases from J; bases unmatched to any gene: 5. CDR3 length equals 14 residues. Germline V gene sequence: CDR1 SGHAT, CDR2 FQNNGV. CDR3 region: CASSPGQGVYGYTF. In nucleotides, the CDR3 is TGTGCCAGCAGCCCCGGACAGGGGGTGTATGGCTACACCTTC.

The chain links TRBV9 to TRBJ1-2; TRBD1 matches 8 bases. The CDR3 has 14 residues. Germline assignment: CDR1 SGDLS and CDR2 YYNGEE. V shed 3 bases and J 6 bases; nucleotides not matched to a gene: 7. CDR3 region: CASSANRGRNGYTF. The CDR3 DNA follows: TGTGCCAGCAGCGCAAACAGGGGGAGGAATGGCTACACCTTC.

The rearrangement joins TRBV9 to TRBJ2-5; TRBD1 aligns across 9 bases. This CDR3 contains 16 residues. Germline values: CDR1 SGDLS, CDR2 YYNGEE. The V gene end was trimmed by 3 bases and the J gene end by 7 bases; junction bases not matched to a gene: 13. This CDR3 is CASSERDRDDLGTQYF. CDR3 sequence (DNA): TGTGCCAGCAGCGAGCGGGACAGGGATGATTTGGGGACCCAGTACTTC.

Written as DNA, the CDR3 is TGTGCCAGCACCTCCCCAGGGGGTTACGAGCAGTACTTC. It is translated as CASTSPGGYEQYF. This chain connects TRBV6-6 to TRBJ2-7; TRBD1 agrees at 7 bases. Germline loops: CDR1 MNHNY, CDR2 SVGAGI (reference sequence). This CDR3 spans 13 amino acids. V lost 7 bases, J lost 4 bases, and 7 bases stayed unmatched.

The chain links TRBV27 to TRBJ2-5; tentatively, D is TRBD2 (5 bases). The CDR3 length is 16 residues. V was trimmed by 1 base and J by 3 bases, leaving 15 bases between them. Looked up from germline, CDR1 is MNHEY and CDR2 is SMNVEV (reference sequence). The CDR3 loop reads CASSLFVRGEEETQYF. CDR3 coding DNA: TGTGCCAGCAGTTTATTTGTTCGGGGAGAGGAAGAGACCCAGTACTTC.

The chain links TRBV18 to TRBJ2-7; 12 bases are a match to TRBD2. Germline assignment: CDR1 KGHSH and CDR2 LQKENI. This CDR3 contains 18 residues. J lost 3 bases, V lost 4 bases, and 13 bases had no gene match. Here the CDR3 reads CASSRLAGGPDNYYEQYF. The CDR3 DNA reads TGTGCCAGCTCACGTCTAGCGGGAGGGCCCGATAACTACTACGAGCAGTACTTC.

Many counts were recorded for this clone. V is TRBV5-1 and J is TRBJ2-7, with 7 nucleotides matching TRBD2. The CDR3 loop spans 14 amino acids. With V trimmed by 0 bases and J by 11 bases, 11 bases remained unmatched. Germline V CDR1 and CDR2: SGHRS, YFSETQ. CDR3 DNA: TGCGCCAGCAGCTTGGAGTCTAGCGGCCTAGGGAAGTACTTC. Amino acid sequence: CASSLESSGLGKYF.

This chain connects TRBV5-1 to TRBJ2-5, with D unresolved. In germline, CDR1 is SGHRS, CDR2 YFSETQ. The CDR3 has 14 amino acids. Trimming left V 4 bases short and J 2 bases short, with 12 bases between. The CDR3 coding sequence is TGCGCCAGCAGCCGTACTCAAATTCAAGAGACCCAGTACTTC. Encoded protein: CASSRTQIQETQYF.